What follows are 20 T cell receptor beta chains derived from one specimen sequenced in a study of neurological immune-mediated disorders. Each CDR3 protein gets one entry after TCRdb re-called the 5' RACE reads with MiXCR. The sample yields 35,000 to 40,000 distinct CDR3 sequences, around 10% seen once. Material: CD4+ T cells from blood. Source of these receptors: a woman in her thirties with HTLV-1-associated myelopathy (HAM/TSP).

This clonotype was seen ten or more times. V gene TRBV20-1 combines with J gene TRBJ1-5, with TRBD1 matching 9 bases. The junction had 7 bases not matched to a gene; V was cut back by 6 bases and J by 1 base. The CDR3 has 15 residues. The germline V gene encodes CDR1 DFQATT and CDR2 SNEGSKA (reference sequence). In DNA form, the CDR3 reads TGCAGTGCCAATGACAGGGGGAAGAGCAATCAGCCCCAGCATTTT. It translates to CSANDRGKSNQPQHF.

Of note for this clonotype: One end of the junction fails to match germline, which may point to a read error. The genes are TRBV5-1 and TRBJ2-7; D remains ambiguous. Germline V gene data show CDR1 as SGHRS and CDR2 as YFSETQ. This CDR3 contains 14 residues. CDR3: CTSSSTEDSYEQYF. CDR3 DNA sequence: TGCACCAGCAGCTCGACGGAAGACTCCTACGAGCAGTACTTC.

This clonotype was found many times. V gene TRBV20-1 combines with J gene TRBJ2-7; 10 positions match TRBD2. This CDR3 has 18 residues. CDR1 and CDR2 (germline): DFQATT, SNEGSKA (reference sequence). J lost 4 bases, V lost 1 base, and 16 bases had no gene match. CDR3 loop: CSARGPSRVAGGTYEQYF. In DNA form, the CDR3 reads TGCAGTGCTAGAGGACCCTCCCGGGTAGCGGGGGGCACTTACGAGCAGTACTTC.

Many counts were recorded for this clonotype. The chain joins TRBV7-2 to TRBJ2-7; D unclear. V was shortened by 3 bases and J by 5 bases, with 17 bases between the two germline ends. Per the germline V gene, CDR1 is SGHTA and CDR2 is FQGNSA. The CDR3 sequence is 15 residues long. The DNA for the CDR3 is TGTGCCAGCAGCTTGGCCCCCTTAGGGCGAAACGAGCAGTACTTC. This encodes CASSLAPLGRNEQYF.

This clonotype was seen many times. The CDR3 region is CSAPGGIYEQYF. CDR3 DNA: TGCAGCGCACCGGGGGGGATTTACGAGCAGTACTTC. This chain uses TRBV29-1 with TRBJ2-7; 8 bases agree with TRBD2. Germline CDR1 SQVTM, CDR2 ANQGSEA. The V gene end was trimmed by 7 bases and the J gene end by 4 bases; junction bases not matched to a gene: 6. CDR3 length equals 12 residues.

This clonotype was recorded many times. The chain couples TRBV20-1 to TRBJ2-3; no reliable D call. Trimming shortened V by 7 bases and J by 1 base, and 9 bases separated the two germline ends. The CDR3 length is 12 residues. Germline V gene data show CDR1 as DFQATT and CDR2 as SNEGSKA (reference sequence). The DNA of the CDR3 is TGCAGTGTGGACGGGCGCACAGATACGCAGTATTTT. Translated, it gives CSVDGRTDTQYF.

This clonotype was recorded many times. The chain carries TRBV20-1 and TRBJ2-7, with D perhaps assigned TRBD1 or TRBD2 (6 bases each). The CDR3 is made up of 18 amino acids. Trimming shortened V by 0 bases and J by 4 bases, and 25 bases separated the two germline ends. Per the germline V gene, CDR1 is DFQATT and CDR2 is SNEGSKA (reference sequence). CDR3 in DNA: TGCAGTGCTAGAGATCGGCTTCATATGCCCGGGGGCTCGTACGAGCAGTACTTC. Translated, it gives CSARDRLHMPGGSYEQYF.

The V and J genes are TRBV30 and TRBJ1-1, with D possibly matching TRBD1 (5 bases). The length of the CDR3 is 14 residues. V lost 0 bases, J lost 11 bases, and 19 bases lay in between. The V gene's germline CDR1 is GTSNPN and CDR2 SVGIG (reference sequence). The CDR3 protein is CAWSVGQRLRGAFF. The CDR3 nucleotides read TGTGCCTGGAGTGTAGGCCAGCGGCTACGGGGGGCTTTCTTT.

Many counts were recorded for this clonotype. CDR3 sequence: CASSLVYGGADTEAFF. CDR3 bases: TGCGCCAGCAGCTTGGTCTACGGGGGCGCGGACACTGAAGCTTTCTTT. The chain links TRBV5-1 to TRBJ1-1, with D possibly being TRBD1 (6 bases). This CDR3 is built from 16 residues. Trimming stripped 0 bases from V and 3 bases from J, with 15 bases between. The germline V gene has CDR1 SGHRS and CDR2 YFSETQ.

This clonotype is categorized as medium-sized. The V call is TRBV5-1, the J call TRBJ1-6; D is unresolved. Between the trimmed V and J ends, which lost 2 bases and 11 bases, there was a span of 17 bases. CDR1 is SGHRS and CDR2 is YFSETQ in the germline V gene. The CDR3 is 15 amino acids. This CDR3 reads CASSLREIPAAPLHF. In DNA form, the CDR3 reads TGCGCCAGCAGCTTAAGGGAGATACCCGCGGCACCCCTCCACTTT.

Many counts were recorded for this clonotype. J is TRBJ2-7 and V is TRBV5-1; TRBD2 matches 14 bases. CDR3 length equals 17 residues. The V segment lost 0 bases and the J segment 0 bases; nucleotides outside the gene matches: 2. The V gene's germline CDR1 is SGHRS and CDR2 YFSETQ. For the CDR3, the DNA is TGCGCCAGCAGCTTGGGACTAGCGGGGGGGCTCTCCTACGAGCAGTACTTC. Its protein product is CASSLGLAGGLSYEQYF.

The chain carries TRBV7-9 and TRBJ1-1, with a possible D match to TRBD1 (5 bases). The CDR3 spans 13 residues. The germline CDR1 and CDR2 sequences are SEHNR and FQNEAQ (reference sequence). Trimming removed 5 bases from V and 1 base from J, with 8 bases in between. The CDR3 protein is CASSMGGNTEAFF. CDR3 DNA sequence: TGTGCCAGCAGCATGGGGGGGAACACTGAAGCTTTCTTT.

In its sample, this clonotype is medium-sized. This chain connects TRBV20-1 to TRBJ1-3, with a possible D match to TRBD1 (6 bases). The CDR3 has 12 amino acids. Germline V gene lookup returns CDR1 DFQATT and CDR2 SNEGSKA (reference sequence). Trimming removed 5 bases at V and 6 bases at J, with 11 bases between. The CDR3 DNA reads TGCAGTGCTCAGAGGACAGAAAACACCATATATTTT. It specifies CSAQRTENTIYF.

There are many counts of this clonotype. The chain joins TRBV6-1 to TRBJ1-1; no clear D gene. The CDR3 loop spans 13 amino acids. Trimming pared 4 bases from V and 10 bases from J, leaving 16 bases between. Germline values: CDR1 MNHNS, CDR2 SASEGT. The CDR3 spells CASSGSGTWGAFF. CDR3 nucleotides: TGTGCCAGCAGTGGGTCGGGTACATGGGGAGCTTTCTTT.

The table lists this clonotype with many counts. The V gene is TRBV5-1, the J gene TRBJ1-1; no reliable D call. This CDR3 spans 13 amino acids. Germline V gives CDR1 SGHRS, CDR2 YFSETQ. Trimming removed 0 bases at V and 3 bases at J, with 6 bases between. The CDR3 DNA follows: TGCGCCAGCAGCTTGGGTGGCCACACTGAAGCTTTCTTT. Translated, it gives CASSLGGHTEAFF.

This clonotype was seen ten or more times. The CDR3: CASTLVGYGNTIYF. CDR3 bases: TGTGCCAGCACCTTGGTAGGATATGGAAACACCATATATTTT. The chain carries TRBV12-3 or TRBV12-4 and TRBJ1-3; no clear D gene. The V end lost 7 bases, the J end lost 3 bases, and 13 bases lay between the germline ends. This CDR3 is built from 14 residues.

About this clonotype itself: A single base separates this from a much larger clone, so it may be a read error. The V gene is TRBV7-3, the J gene TRBJ2-1; a possible D gene is TRBD2 (6 bases). CDR1 is SGHTA, CDR2 FQGTGA, per germline. CDR3 length: 15 amino acids. CDR3 amino acids: CASSSMDGGYNEQCF. In nucleotides, the CDR3 is TGTGCCAGCAGCTCGATGGACGGGGGATACAATGAGCAGTGCTTC.

This clonotype was seen repeatedly, ten times or more. This chain connects TRBV24-1 to TRBJ1-2; D not resolved. V shed 0 bases and J shed 0 bases, with 7 bases lying between them. Germline V gene sequence: CDR1 KGHDR, CDR2 SFDVKD. This CDR3 has 15 residues. The CDR3 region has the DNA TGTGCCACCAGTGATTTGATCAGGCCTAACTATGGCTACACCTTC. Its protein is CATSDLIRPNYGYTF.

The sample holds many counts of this clonotype. This chain uses TRBV5-1 with TRBJ2-6; D remains ambiguous. The CDR3 length is 14 residues. The V gene lost 7 bases and the J gene lost 4 bases, with 12 bases spanning the gap. In germline, CDR1 is SGHRS, CDR2 YFSETQ. The CDR3 sequence: CASQRVTGANVLTF. For the CDR3, the DNA is TGCGCCAGCCAAAGGGTGACCGGGGCCAACGTCCTGACTTTC.

This clonotype was picked up many times. V is TRBV7-9 and J is TRBJ2-3, with 12 bases matching TRBD2. This CDR3 has 16 amino acids. Germline assignment: CDR1 SEHNR and CDR2 FQNEAQ (reference sequence). V gave up 4 bases and J gave up 0 bases; unmatched junction bases: 2. CDR3 nucleotides: TGTGCCAGCAGCTCTCTAGCGGGGGGGAGCACAGATACGCAGTATTTT. Its protein product is CASSSLAGGSTDTQYF. Full variable domain (outside the CDR3, taken from reference TRBV7-9 and TRBJ2-3): DTGVSQNPRHKITKRGQNVTFRCDPISEHNRLYWYRQTLGQGPEFLTYFQNEAQLEKSRLLSDRFSAERPKGSFSTLEIQRTEQGDSAMYLCASSSLAGGSTDTQYFGPGTRLTVL.